This T cell receptor beta chain is drawn from a study of T cells after posttransplantation cyclophosphamide (dated by TCRdb to between 2015 and 2016). For the wider study: T cell repertoire reconstitution was tracked by TRB sequencing after myeloablative bone marrow transplantation in which posttransplantation cyclophosphamide was used as GVHD prophylaxis. Samples from around 37 PTCy-treated patients, along with samples from roughly 16 of their related bone marrow donors, underwent antigen receptor sequencing. Blood from every one of the roughly 30 PTCy patients who had 1-year posttransplant specimens underwent TRB sequencing. In 3 patients, up to about 3 additional blood samples taken between 2 and 5.2 years after transplant also underwent TRB sequencing, as did pretransplant blood from a handful of patients. TRA and TRB clonality were tightly correlated in several samples, so subsequent TCR analyses focused on TRB only. Public TRB sequences were checked against a database of over 3,600 sequences associated with responses to pathogens, tumor antigens, self-antigens and alloantigens.

Genomic DNA was used for TRB sequencing, which was performed with the immunoSEQ assay at survey resolution or with the hsTCRB kit. As for the original processing: The immunoSEQ software handled the initial read processing, while the LymphoSeq R package was used for the repertoire analyses. For each TRB dataset, clonality was calculated as 1 minus normalized Shannon entropy, and the Gini coefficient was computed as well. Phenotypes of unsorted samples were inferred by mapping TRB sequences from sorted subsets of the recipient or donor onto the same recipient's unsorted samples. Sourced from immuneACCESS, this table was stored by TCRdb with only in-frame sequences that have V and J called. A share of the clones is absent; for the studies checked, an unresolved V gene accounts for under half, and the remainder has no known explanation. V and J calls and clone size are copied from that table; D and trimming were computed from the DNA. This sample is represented by 24,000 or so clones, with no singletons among them. The ten largest clones represent about 1.8% of the sample.

In light of the paper, this sample's treatment or condition label describes: high-dose cyclophosphamide on days +3 and +4 as single-agent GVHD prophylaxis. Patients in the PTCy group got busulfan and fludarabine conditioning, a marrow graft from a related or unrelated donor, and cyclophosphamide on days +3 and +4. PTCy-treated patients came from a prospective multi-institutional clinical trial. Peripheral blood and bone marrow mononuclear cells were isolated by Ficoll-Hypaque density centrifugation and were cryopreserved. This clone occurred many times. There is no known antigen for this receptor. No much larger clone exists at a distance of one base, and base qualities are not known. The paper's findings and limits, for the study overall: The TRB repertoires of T cells infiltrating skin or GI tract showed only limited overlap with the TRB repertoires of T cells in blood. Donor-recipient similarity was low at 1-2 months but increased during the first year, and donor CD8+ memory clones often dominated later blood repertoires. Across the 45 patients, TRB clonality was highly associated with recipient CMV seropositivity and CMV reactivation, and diversity with PTCy was similar to that in the CNI/methotrexate controls.

The input for sequencing was PBMCs, taken after allogeneic stem cell transplant with posttransplant cyclophosphamide. This TCR was recovered from a male patient in his late teens or twenties who received an allogeneic stem cell transplant from a related donor, was CMV-positive, and had no GVHD. Because of the transplant, the T cells may be the graft donor's rather than the patient's own.

Here the CDR3 is given as CASSSAYEQYF. The sequenced DNA: TGTGCCAGCAGTTCCGCCTACGAGCAGTACTTC. The chain is assembled from TRBV6-5 and TRBJ2-7; no D gene can be assigned with confidence. The CDR3 runs 11 residues from the cysteine to the phenylalanine. Solely the CDR3 DNA is kept, with 33 bases framed from the first base. CDR1 and CDR2, per the germline V gene, are MNHEY and SVGAGI. Trimming costs V 4 bases and J 2 bases, and their ends lie 3 bases apart.